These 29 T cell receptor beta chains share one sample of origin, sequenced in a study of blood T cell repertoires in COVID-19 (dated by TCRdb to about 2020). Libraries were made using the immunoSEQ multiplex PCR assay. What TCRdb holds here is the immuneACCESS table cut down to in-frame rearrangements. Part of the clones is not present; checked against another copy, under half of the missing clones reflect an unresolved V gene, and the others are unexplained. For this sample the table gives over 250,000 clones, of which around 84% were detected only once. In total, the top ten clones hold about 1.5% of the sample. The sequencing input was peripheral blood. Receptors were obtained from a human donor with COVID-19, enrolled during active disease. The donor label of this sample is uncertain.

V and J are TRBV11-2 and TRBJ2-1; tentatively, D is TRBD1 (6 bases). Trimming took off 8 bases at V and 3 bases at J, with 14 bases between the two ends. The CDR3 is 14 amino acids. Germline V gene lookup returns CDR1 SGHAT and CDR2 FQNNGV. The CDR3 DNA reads TGTGCCAGCGCACCACAGGGATTCTACAATGAGCAGTTCTTC. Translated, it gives CASAPQGFYNEQFF.

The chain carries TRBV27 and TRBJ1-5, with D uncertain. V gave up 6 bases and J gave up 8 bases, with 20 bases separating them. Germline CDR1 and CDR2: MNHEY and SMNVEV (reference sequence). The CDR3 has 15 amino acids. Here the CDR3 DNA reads TGTGCCAGCAGCCCCCGGACCTCCACCGGGGAGCCCCAGCATTTT. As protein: CASSPRTSTGEPQHF.

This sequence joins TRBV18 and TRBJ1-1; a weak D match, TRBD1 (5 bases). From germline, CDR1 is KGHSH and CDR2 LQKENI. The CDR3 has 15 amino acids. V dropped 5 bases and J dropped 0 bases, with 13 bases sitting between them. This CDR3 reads CASSSNAGVNTEAFF. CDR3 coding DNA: TGTGCCAGCTCAAGCAACGCGGGGGTGAACACTGAAGCTTTCTTT.

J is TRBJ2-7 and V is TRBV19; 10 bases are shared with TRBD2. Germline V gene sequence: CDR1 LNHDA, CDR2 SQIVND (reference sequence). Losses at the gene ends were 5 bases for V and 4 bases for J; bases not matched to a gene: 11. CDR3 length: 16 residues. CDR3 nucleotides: TGTGCCAGTAGTGCTTTAGTGACTAGCGGGCGGTACGAGCAGTACTTC. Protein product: CASSALVTSGRYEQYF. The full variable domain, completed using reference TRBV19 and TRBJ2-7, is DGGITQSPKYLFRKEGQNVTLSCEQNLNHDAMYWYRQDPGQGLRLIYYSQIVNDFQKGDIAEGYSVSREKKESFPLTVTSAQKNPTAFYLCASSALVTSGRYEQYFGPGTRLTVT.

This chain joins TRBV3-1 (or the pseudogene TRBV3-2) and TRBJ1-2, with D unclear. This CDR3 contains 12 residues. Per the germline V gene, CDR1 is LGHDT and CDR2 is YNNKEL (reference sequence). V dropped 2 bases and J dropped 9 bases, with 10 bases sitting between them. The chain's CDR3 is CASSQLSGSYTF. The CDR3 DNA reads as TGTGCCAGCAGCCAATTATCGGGGAGCTACACCTTC.

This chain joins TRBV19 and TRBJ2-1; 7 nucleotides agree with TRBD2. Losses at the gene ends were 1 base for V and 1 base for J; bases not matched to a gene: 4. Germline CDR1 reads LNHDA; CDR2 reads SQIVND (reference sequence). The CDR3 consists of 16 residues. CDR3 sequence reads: CASSIVAGASYNEQFF. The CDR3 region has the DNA TGTGCCAGTAGTATAGTTGCGGGAGCGTCCTACAATGAGCAGTTCTTC.

Here the CDR3 reads CASSVDLGLAGGPGTGELFF. The CDR3 DNA follows: TGTGCCAGCAGCGTAGATTTGGGTCTAGCGGGAGGGCCGGGTACCGGGGAGCTGTTTTTT. The V and J genes are TRBV9 and TRBJ2-2; 12 bases are a match to TRBD2. CDR1 is SGDLS, CDR2 YYNGEE, per germline. The CDR3 runs 20 residues. V was clipped by 0 bases and J by 5 bases; unmatched bases: 14.

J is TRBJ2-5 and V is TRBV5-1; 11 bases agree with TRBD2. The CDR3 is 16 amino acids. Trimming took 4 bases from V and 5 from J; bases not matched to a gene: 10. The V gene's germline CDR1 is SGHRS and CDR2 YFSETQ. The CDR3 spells CASSPSIAGGRETQYF. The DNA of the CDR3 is TGCGCCAGCAGCCCCTCAATAGCGGGAGGGAGGGAGACCCAGTACTTC.

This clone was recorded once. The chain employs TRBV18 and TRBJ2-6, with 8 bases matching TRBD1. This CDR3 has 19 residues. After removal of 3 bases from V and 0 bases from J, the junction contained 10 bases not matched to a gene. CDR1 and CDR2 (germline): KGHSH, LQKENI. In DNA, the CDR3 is TGTGCCAGCTCACCGATAAGGGGACAGGCAAACTCTGGGGCCAACGTCCTGACTTTC. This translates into CASSPIRGQANSGANVLTF.

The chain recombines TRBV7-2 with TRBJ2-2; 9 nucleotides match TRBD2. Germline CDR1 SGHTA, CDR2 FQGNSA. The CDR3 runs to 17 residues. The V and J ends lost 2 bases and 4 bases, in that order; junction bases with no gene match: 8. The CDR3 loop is CASSLTGGRGATGELFF. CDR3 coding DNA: TGTGCCAGCAGCTTAACGGGCGGGAGGGGGGCCACCGGGGAGCTGTTTTTT.

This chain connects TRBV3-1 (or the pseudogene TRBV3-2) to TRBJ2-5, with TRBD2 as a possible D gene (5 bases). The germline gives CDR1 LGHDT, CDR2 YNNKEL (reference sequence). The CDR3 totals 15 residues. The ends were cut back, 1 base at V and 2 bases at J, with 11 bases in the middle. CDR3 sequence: CASSQVSRDQETQYF. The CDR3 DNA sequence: TGTGCCAGCAGCCAAGTTAGCCGGGATCAAGAGACCCAGTACTTC.

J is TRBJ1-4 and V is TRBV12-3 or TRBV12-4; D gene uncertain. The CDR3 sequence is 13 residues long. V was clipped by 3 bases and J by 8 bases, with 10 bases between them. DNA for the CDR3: TGTGCCAGCAGTTTTGGAGGATCCGAAAAACTGTTTTTT. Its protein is CASSFGGSEKLFF.

As DNA, the CDR3 is TGTGCCAGCAGTGTGCTAGCGGGTTCTCCCTACAATGAGCAGTTCTTC. Its protein product is CASSVLAGSPYNEQFF. The chain combines TRBV2 with TRBJ2-1; 8 bases match TRBD2. The CDR3 contains 16 residues. J was trimmed by 2 bases and V by 4 bases; bases with no gene match: 7. Germline CDR1 reads SNHLY; CDR2 reads FYNNEI. Full variable domain (remainder filled in from reference TRBV2 and TRBJ2-1): EPEVTQTPSHQVTQMGQEVILRCVPISNHLYFYWYRQILGQKVEFLVSFYNNEISEKSEIFDDQFSVERPDGSNFTLKIRSTKLEDSAMYFCASSVLAGSPYNEQFFGPGTRLTVL.

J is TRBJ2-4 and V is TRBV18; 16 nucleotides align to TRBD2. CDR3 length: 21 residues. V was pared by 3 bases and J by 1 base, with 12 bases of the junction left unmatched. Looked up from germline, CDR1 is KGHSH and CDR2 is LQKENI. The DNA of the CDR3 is TGTGCCAGCTCACCTTTACCCGGGACTAGCGGGAGGGGGGCGGCCAAAAACATTCAGTACTTC. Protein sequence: CASSPLPGTSGRGAAKNIQYF.

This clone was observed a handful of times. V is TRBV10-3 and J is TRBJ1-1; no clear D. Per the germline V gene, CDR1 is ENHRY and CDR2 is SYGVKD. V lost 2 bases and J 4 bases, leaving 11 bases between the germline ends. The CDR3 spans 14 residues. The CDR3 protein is CAISEQAELTEAFF. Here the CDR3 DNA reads TGTGCCATCAGTGAGCAGGCAGAGCTCACTGAAGCTTTCTTT.

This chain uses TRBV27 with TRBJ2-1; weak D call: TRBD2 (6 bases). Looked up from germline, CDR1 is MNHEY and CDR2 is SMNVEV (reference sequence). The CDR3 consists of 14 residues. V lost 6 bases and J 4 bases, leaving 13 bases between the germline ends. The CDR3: CASRSTSPYNEQFF. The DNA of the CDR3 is TGTGCCAGCAGATCCACTAGCCCTTACAATGAGCAGTTCTTC.

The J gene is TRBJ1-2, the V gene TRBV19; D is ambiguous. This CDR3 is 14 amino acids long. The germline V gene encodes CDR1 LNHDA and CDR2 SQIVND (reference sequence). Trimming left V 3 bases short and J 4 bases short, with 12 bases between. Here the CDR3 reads CASSIGQLSYGYTF. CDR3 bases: TGTGCCAGTAGTATTGGGCAGCTCTCCTATGGCTACACCTTC.

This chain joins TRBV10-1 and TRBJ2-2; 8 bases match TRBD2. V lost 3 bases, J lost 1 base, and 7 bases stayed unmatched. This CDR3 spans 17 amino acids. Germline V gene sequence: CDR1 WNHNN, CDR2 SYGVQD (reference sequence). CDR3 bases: TGCGCCAGCAGTGACCCAGGGACTAGTTGGAACACCGGGGAGCTGTTTTTT. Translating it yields CASSDPGTSWNTGELFF.

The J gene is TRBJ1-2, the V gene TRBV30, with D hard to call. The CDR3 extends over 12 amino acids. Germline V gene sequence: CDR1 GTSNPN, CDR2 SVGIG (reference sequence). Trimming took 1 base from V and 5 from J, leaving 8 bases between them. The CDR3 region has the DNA TGTGCCTGGAGTGCGGTCGATTATGGCTACACCTTC. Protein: CAWSAVDYGYTF.

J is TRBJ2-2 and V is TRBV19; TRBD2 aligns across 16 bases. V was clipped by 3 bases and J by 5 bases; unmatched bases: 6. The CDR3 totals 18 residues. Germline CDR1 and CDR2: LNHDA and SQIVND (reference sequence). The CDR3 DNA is TGTGCCAGTAGTATGGGACTAGCGGGAGGGCCTCGGACCGGGGAGCTGTTTTTT. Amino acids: CASSMGLAGGPRTGELFF.

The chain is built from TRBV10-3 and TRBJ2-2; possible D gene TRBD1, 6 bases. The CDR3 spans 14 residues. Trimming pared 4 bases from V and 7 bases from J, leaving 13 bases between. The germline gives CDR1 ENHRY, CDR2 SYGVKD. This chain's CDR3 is CAISGRKQGGELFF. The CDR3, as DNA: TGTGCCATCAGTGGAAGGAAACAGGGCGGGGAGCTGTTTTTT.

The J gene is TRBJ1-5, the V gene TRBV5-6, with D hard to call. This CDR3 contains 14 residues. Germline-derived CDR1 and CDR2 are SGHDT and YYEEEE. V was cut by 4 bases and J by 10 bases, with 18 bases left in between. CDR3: CASSPRRDHPPQHF. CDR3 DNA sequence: TGTGCCAGCAGCCCCCGCCGGGATCACCCCCCCCAGCATTTT. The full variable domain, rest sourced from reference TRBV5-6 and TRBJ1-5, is DAGVTQSPTHLIKTRGQQVTLRCSPKSGHDTVSWYQQALGQGPQFIFQYYEEEERQRGNFPDRFSGHQFPNYSSELNVNALLLGDSALYLCASSPRRDHPPQHFGDGTRLSIL.

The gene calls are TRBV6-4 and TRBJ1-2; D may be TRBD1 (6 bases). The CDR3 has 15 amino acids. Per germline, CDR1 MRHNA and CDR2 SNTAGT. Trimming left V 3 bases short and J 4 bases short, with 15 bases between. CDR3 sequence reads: CASSEDQGRGYGYTF. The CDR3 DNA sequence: TGTGCCAGCAGTGAAGACCAGGGGAGAGGCTATGGCTACACCTTC.

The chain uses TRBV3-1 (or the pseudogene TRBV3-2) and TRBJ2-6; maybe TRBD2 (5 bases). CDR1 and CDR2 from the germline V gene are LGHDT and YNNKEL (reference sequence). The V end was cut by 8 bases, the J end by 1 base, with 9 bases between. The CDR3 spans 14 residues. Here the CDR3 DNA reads TGTGCCAGCGAGACGGGATCTGGGGCCAACGTCCTGACTTTC. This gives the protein CASETGSGANVLTF.

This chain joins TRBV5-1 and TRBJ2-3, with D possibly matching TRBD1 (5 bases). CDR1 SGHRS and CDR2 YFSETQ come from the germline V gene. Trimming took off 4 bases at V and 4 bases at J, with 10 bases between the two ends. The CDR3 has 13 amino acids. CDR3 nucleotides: TGCGCCAGCAGCCCAGGGATCGCAGATACGCAGTATTTT. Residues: CASSPGIADTQYF.

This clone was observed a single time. The CDR3 sequence is CSVEQGSTGELFF. In DNA, the CDR3 is TGCAGCGTGGAACAGGGATCCACCGGGGAGCTGTTTTTT. This chain joins TRBV29-1 and TRBJ2-2; tentative D call: TRBD1 (6 bases). CDR1 is SQVTM and CDR2 is ANQGSEA in the germline V gene. This CDR3 is built from 13 residues. Between the trimmed V and J ends, which lost 6 bases and 4 bases, there was a span of 12 bases.

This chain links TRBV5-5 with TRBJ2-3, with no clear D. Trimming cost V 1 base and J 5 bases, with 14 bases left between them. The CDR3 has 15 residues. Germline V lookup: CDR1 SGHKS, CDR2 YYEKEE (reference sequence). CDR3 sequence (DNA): TGTGCCAGCAGCTTGCTCCAGGCAGCTTTAGATACGCAGTATTTT. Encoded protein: CASSLLQAALDTQYF.

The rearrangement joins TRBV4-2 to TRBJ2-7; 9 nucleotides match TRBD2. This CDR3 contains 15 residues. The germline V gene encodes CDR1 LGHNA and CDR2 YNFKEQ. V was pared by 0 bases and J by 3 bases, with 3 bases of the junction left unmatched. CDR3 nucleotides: TGTGCCAGCAGCCAAGAGACTAGCGGATTCTACGAGCAGTACTTC. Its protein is CASSQETSGFYEQYF.

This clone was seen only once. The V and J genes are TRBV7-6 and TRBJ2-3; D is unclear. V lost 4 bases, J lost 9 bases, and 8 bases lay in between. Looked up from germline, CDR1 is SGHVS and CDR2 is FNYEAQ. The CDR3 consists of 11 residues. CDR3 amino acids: CASSSGFTQYF. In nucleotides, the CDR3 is TGTGCCAGCAGCTCAGGATTCACGCAGTATTTT.